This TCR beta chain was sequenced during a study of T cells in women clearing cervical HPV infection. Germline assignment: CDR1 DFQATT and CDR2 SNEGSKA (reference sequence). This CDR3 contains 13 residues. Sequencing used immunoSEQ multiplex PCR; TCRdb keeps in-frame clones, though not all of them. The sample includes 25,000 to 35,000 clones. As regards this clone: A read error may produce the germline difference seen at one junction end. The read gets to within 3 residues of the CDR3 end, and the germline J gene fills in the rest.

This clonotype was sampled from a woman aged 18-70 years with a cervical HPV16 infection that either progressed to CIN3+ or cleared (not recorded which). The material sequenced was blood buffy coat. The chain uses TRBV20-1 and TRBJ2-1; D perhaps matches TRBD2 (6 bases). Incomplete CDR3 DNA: TGCAGTGCTTACCGGGACTCCGACAATGAG. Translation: CSAYRDSDNE. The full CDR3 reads CSAYRDSDNEQFF.